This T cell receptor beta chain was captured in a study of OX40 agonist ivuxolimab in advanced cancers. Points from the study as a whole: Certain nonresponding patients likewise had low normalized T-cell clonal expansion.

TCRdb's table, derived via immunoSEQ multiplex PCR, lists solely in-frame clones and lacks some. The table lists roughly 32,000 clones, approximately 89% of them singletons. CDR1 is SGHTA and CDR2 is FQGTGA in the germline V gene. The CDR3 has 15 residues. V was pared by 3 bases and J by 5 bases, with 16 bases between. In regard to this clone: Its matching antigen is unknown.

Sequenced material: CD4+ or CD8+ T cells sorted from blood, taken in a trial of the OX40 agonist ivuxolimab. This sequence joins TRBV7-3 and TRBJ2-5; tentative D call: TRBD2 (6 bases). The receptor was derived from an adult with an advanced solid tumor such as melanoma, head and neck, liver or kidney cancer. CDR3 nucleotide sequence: TGTGCCAGCAGCTTGGAGGGCCAAGGGCGGGAGACCCAGTACTTC. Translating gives CASSLEGQGRETQYF.